The rows below give T cell receptor beta chains drawn from one sample of a study of beta chain features in type 1 diabetes. The data were produced by immunoSEQ multiplex PCR, yet TCRdb's version contains in-frame clones alone and is incomplete. The table lists 300,000 to 450,000 clones, 10% to 15% of them singletons. Input material: naive CD4+ T cells from blood. Receptors originate from a man aged 18 to 30 in good health. The CDR3 runs from the conserved cysteine through the conserved F or W. Each record gives: D gene, clone size, J gene, V gene, CDR3 DNA, CDR3 protein. A D gene is named only where the DNA matches it firmly. Clone sizes are given selectively: once, few, many, or a class where the clone is expanded.

D: TRBD2; size: NA; J: TRBJ2-7; V: TRBV7-2; DNA: TGTGCCAGCAGCCTAGAGCGGGAGTACGAGCAGTACTTC; CDR3: CASSLEREYEQYF
D: NA; size: few; J: TRBJ2-5; V: TRBV7-7; DNA: TGTGCCAGCAGCCGAGACAGGTCGGGCTGGGAGACCCAGTACTTC; CDR3: CASSRDRSGWETQYF
D: NA; size: NA; J: TRBJ2-5; V: TRBV7-2; DNA: TGTGCCAGCAGCTTAGTGGCGGGGGCCAACCAAGAGACCCAGTACTTC; CDR3: CASSLVAGANQETQYF
D: NA; size: few; J: TRBJ2-3; V: TRBV18; DNA: TGTGCCAGCTCACCAAGGGGGGGCCCGACTAGCAGCGGTTTAGGTACGCAGTATTTT; CDR3: CASSPRGGPTSSGLGTQYF
D: NA; size: few; J: TRBJ2-7; V: TRBV2; DNA: TGTGCCAGCACACTAGGGTCTCTGTACTTC; CDR3: CASTLGSLYF
D: TRBD2; size: NA; J: TRBJ2-7; V: TRBV9; DNA: TGTGCCAGCAGCGTTGGGACTAGCGGTTCCTACGAGCAGTACTTC; CDR3: CASSVGTSGSYEQYF
D: NA; size: few; J: TRBJ1-1; V: TRBV29-1; DNA: TGCAGCGTACAGGGTTTATACAACACTGAAGCTTTCTTT; CDR3: CSVQGLYNTEAFF
D: NA; size: few; J: TRBJ2-7; V: TRBV15; DNA: TGTGCCACCAGCAGAGATCTAAATAACGAGCAGTACTTC; CDR3: CATSRDLNNEQYF
D: TRBD1; size: NA; J: TRBJ2-7; V: TRBV6-1; DNA: TGTGCCAGCAGCGTATGGACAGGGTTCTACGAGCAGTACTTC; CDR3: CASSVWTGFYEQYF
D: NA; size: few; J: TRBJ1-2; V: TRBV14; DNA: TGTGCCAGCAGCCAGGAACAGGCGGCGGGGCCCTATGGCTACACCTTC; CDR3: CASSQEQAAGPYGYTF
D: NA; size: NA; J: TRBJ2-5; V: TRBV20-1; DNA: TGCAGTGCTGGGGCAGAAGAGACCCAGTACTTC; CDR3: CSAGAEETQYF
D: NA; size: NA; J: TRBJ1-1; V: TRBV18; DNA: TGTGCCAGCTCACTAGACATGAACACTGAAGCTTTCTTT; CDR3: CASSLDMNTEAFF
D: NA; size: NA; J: TRBJ1-2; V: TRBV2; DNA: TGTGCCAGCAGTGAGAGGAGATATGGCTACACCTTC; CDR3: CASSERRYGYTF
D: NA; size: many; J: TRBJ2-3; V: TRBV29-1; DNA: TGCAGCGTTGTAAACCCGGCAGATACGCAGTATTTT; CDR3: CSVVNPADTQYF
D: NA; size: NA; J: TRBJ2-3; V: TRBV6-1; DNA: TGTGCCAGCGGGGCGCCGGGGGCAGATACGCAGTATTTT; CDR3: CASGAPGADTQYF
D: TRBD1; size: NA; J: TRBJ2-2; V: TRBV4-2; DNA: TGTGCCAGCTGGGGACAGGGGACCGGGGAGCTGTTTTTT; CDR3: CASWGQGTGELFF
D: NA; size: few; J: TRBJ2-3; V: TRBV7-9; DNA: TGTGCCAGCATCTTACAAGACCGGGACTCATATAGTTCAGATACGCAGTATTTT; CDR3: CASILQDRDSYSSDTQYF
D: NA; size: NA; J: TRBJ1-2; V: TRBV5-6; DNA: TGTGCCAGCAGTTTTCGGCAGGTTAACTATGGCTACACCTTC; CDR3: CASSFRQVNYGYTF
D: NA; size: NA; J: TRBJ1-6; V: TRBV10-3; DNA: TGTGCCATCGCTACCGACGGACAGAATTCACCCCTCCACTTT; CDR3: CAIATDGQNSPLHF
D: NA; size: few; J: TRBJ2-7; V: TRBV5-1; DNA: TGCGCCAGCAGCTTGGTGTCAGGGCAGACCTACGAGCAGTACTTC; CDR3: CASSLVSGQTYEQYF
D: NA; size: few; J: TRBJ1-6; V: TRBV4-1; DNA: TGCGCCAGCAGCCAAGTCGTCGGGACATCAAATTCACCCCTCCACTTT; CDR3: CASSQVVGTSNSPLHF
D: TRBD1; size: NA; J: TRBJ1-5; V: TRBV30; DNA: TGTGCCTGGACTCAGGGGGATCAGCCCCAGCATTTT; CDR3: CAWTQGDQPQHF
D: NA; size: NA; J: TRBJ2-3; V: TRBV27; DNA: TGTGCCAGCACCCTCGTGGCGGGCACAGATACGCAGTATTTT; CDR3: CASTLVAGTDTQYF
D: NA; size: few; J: TRBJ1-2; V: TRBV6-5; DNA: TGTGCCAGCAGTTCGTCAGCGGTACGGGGCTACACCTTC; CDR3: CASSSSAVRGYTF
D: NA; size: NA; J: TRBJ2-5; V: TRBV5-1; DNA: TGCGCCAGCAGCGTCCGGGGTGACCAAGAGACCCAGTACTTC; CDR3: CASSVRGDQETQYF
D: NA; size: few; J: TRBJ1-1; V: TRBV2; DNA: TGTGCCACCCTGCCTTCGCGGAACACTGAAGCTTTCTTT; CDR3: CATLPSRNTEAFF
D: NA; size: few; J: TRBJ2-1; V: TRBV28; DNA: TGTGCCAGCATACAGGAGGGCTACAATGAGCAGTTCTTC; CDR3: CASIQEGYNEQFF
D: TRBD1; size: few; J: TRBJ2-5; V: TRBV4-2; DNA: TGTGCCAGCAGCCTCCACGGGACAGGGGTTGGAGAGACCCAGTACTTC; CDR3: CASSLHGTGVGETQYF
D: TRBD1; size: NA; J: TRBJ1-2; V: TRBV5-1; DNA: TGCGCCAGCAGCTCGCGGGGACAGGGCTTTGGCTACACCTTC; CDR3: CASSSRGQGFGYTF
D: TRBD2; size: few; J: TRBJ2-3; V: TRBV29-1; DNA: TGCAGCGTTGGGACTAGCGGGGGCCCCAGCGCAGATACGCAGTATTTT; CDR3: CSVGTSGGPSADTQYF
D: TRBD2; size: few; J: TRBJ2-5; V: TRBV18; DNA: TGTGCCAGCTCACCGAGCGGGGGACAAGAGACCCAGTACTTC; CDR3: CASSPSGGQETQYF
D: TRBD2; size: NA; J: TRBJ2-7; V: TRBV5-1; DNA: TGCGCCAGCACCGCGGCTGCTAGCGGGGTCTCCTACGAGCAGTACTTC; CDR3: CASTAAASGVSYEQYF
D: NA; size: few; J: TRBJ2-7; V: TRBV7-9; DNA: TGTGCCAGCAGCCCCCAACTAGATTACTACGAGCAGTACTTC; CDR3: CASSPQLDYYEQYF
D: TRBD1; size: NA; J: TRBJ2-7; V: TRBV6-1; DNA: TGTGCCAGCGGGGGACAGGGGACCTACGAGCAGTACTTC; CDR3: CASGGQGTYEQYF
D: NA; size: NA; J: TRBJ1-2; V: TRBV18; DNA: TGTGCCAGCTCACCGCGGGACGCCGTTAGGGGCTACACCTTC; CDR3: CASSPRDAVRGYTF
D: TRBD2; size: many; J: TRBJ2-1; V: TRBV29-1; DNA: TGCAGCGTAACTAGCGAGAATGAGCAGTTCTTC; CDR3: CSVTSENEQFF
D: TRBD1; size: NA; J: TRBJ1-6; V: TRBV9; DNA: TGTGCGAGCAGCCTAAGACTAGGGACAGGTTCACCCCTCCACTTT; CDR3: CASSLRLGTGSPLHF
D: TRBD2; size: few; J: TRBJ2-1; V: TRBV7-2; DNA: TGTGCCAGCAGCTTCACCGGGACTAGAGGGAATGAGCAGTTCTTC; CDR3: CASSFTGTRGNEQFF
D: TRBD1; size: NA; J: TRBJ1-3; V: TRBV30; DNA: TGTGCCTGGAGTGGACAGGGGGGAGGAAACACCATATATTTT; CDR3: CAWSGQGGGNTIYF
D: NA; size: NA; J: TRBJ1-1; V: TRBV19; DNA: TGTGCCAGTGAGACGACAGGGAACACTGAAGCTTTCTTT; CDR3: CASETTGNTEAFF
D: NA; size: once; J: TRBJ1-2; V: TRBV19; DNA: TGTGCCAGTAGAGCCCCCGGGACTGCCTATGGCTACACCTTC; CDR3: CASRAPGTAYGYTF
D: TRBD2; size: many; J: TRBJ2-1; V: TRBV28; DNA: TGTGCCAGCTCTAGACCGAGACTAGCGGGAGGGAATGAGCAGTTCTTC; CDR3: CASSRPRLAGGNEQFF
D: NA; size: few; J: TRBJ1-5; V: TRBV18; DNA: TGTGCCAGCTCACCCGGCGCGGGGGTAGGTCAGCCCCAGCATTTT; CDR3: CASSPGAGVGQPQHF
D: TRBD1; size: NA; J: TRBJ1-2; V: TRBV7-2; DNA: TGTGCCAGCAGCTTAGCCGGATCAGGGGGCGCTTATGGCTACACCTTC; CDR3: CASSLAGSGGAYGYTF
D: TRBD2; size: NA; J: TRBJ2-3; V: TRBV10-3; DNA: TGTGCCATCAGTGAAAGAGCGGGAGGGAGCACAGATACGCAGTATTTT; CDR3: CAISERAGGSTDTQYF
D: TRBD2; size: NA; J: TRBJ2-1; V: TRBV29-1; DNA: TGCAGCGGGACCGGGACTAGCAACAATGAGCAGTTCTTC; CDR3: CSGTGTSNNEQFF
D: NA; size: NA; J: TRBJ2-6; V: TRBV11-2; DNA: TGTGCCAGCAGCCTACCACAGGGATCTGGGGCCAACGTCCTGACTTTC; CDR3: CASSLPQGSGANVLTF
D: TRBD1; size: NA; J: TRBJ1-6; V: TRBV7-8; DNA: TGTGCCAGCAGCGCCCGGACAGGGGATAATTCACCCCTCCACTTT; CDR3: CASSARTGDNSPLHF
D: NA; size: NA; J: TRBJ1-5; V: TRBV27; DNA: TGTGCCAGCAGTTTGGAGGGTCTAAGCAATCAGCCCCAGCATTTT; CDR3: CASSLEGLSNQPQHF
D: NA; size: NA; J: TRBJ2-2; V: TRBV9; DNA: TGTGCCAGCAGCCAACTCGGAGGTGTAACCGGGGAGCTGTTTTTT; CDR3: CASSQLGGVTGELFF
D: TRBD1; size: NA; J: TRBJ1-2; V: TRBV9; DNA: TGTGCCAGCAGCGTAGGGGGACAGGGATTTGGCTACACCTTC; CDR3: CASSVGGQGFGYTF
D: NA; size: NA; J: TRBJ2-7; V: TRBV18; DNA: TGTGCCAGCTCACACGACAGCTCATACGAGCAGTACTTC; CDR3: CASSHDSSYEQYF
D: TRBD1; size: few; J: TRBJ2-1; V: TRBV19; DNA: TGTGCCAGTAGCAGAGACAGGGTCTTTCCGAATGAGCAGTTCTTC; CDR3: CASSRDRVFPNEQFF
D: TRBD2; size: few; J: TRBJ2-7; V: TRBV2; DNA: TGTGCCAGCAGTGAACAACTAGCGGCTAACGAGCAGTACTTC; CDR3: CASSEQLAANEQYF